This TCR beta chain originates from a study of blood T cells in healthy people across ages. Trimming took off 11 bases at V and 3 bases at J, with 14 bases between the two ends. Germline V gives CDR1 SNHLY, CDR2 FYNNEI. The CDR3 spans 13 residues. A second roughly 7 to 11 cycle PCR used barcoded and J-beta primers. TCRdb processed the 5' RACE reads anew with MiXCR; each CDR3 protein has one entry. The top ten hold 7.9% of the sample, which has more than 1,400,000 distinct CDR3 sequences, about 43% seen once. The chain couples TRBV2 to TRBJ2-1; weak D call: TRBD2 (7 bases). This sequence was found in a woman younger than 30 in good health. Source material: blood. In DNA, the CDR3 is TGTGCCCTGGGGGGGCCGAACTACAATGAGCAGTTCTTC. Translation: CALGGPNYNEQFF.